The 11 T cell receptor beta chains below were found in one sample sequenced in a study of blood T cell dynamics during melanoma immunotherapy. Time point meaning: week 3, after first cycle of checkpoint inhibitor. Clones were read by immunoSEQ multiplex PCR, and TCRdb kept only the in-frame ones, dropping some. The sample contains 10,000 to 12,000 clones, approximately 87% of which appear only once. Sample: blood, taken from a patient treated with checkpoint blockade. These receptor sequences come from a human donor with melanoma.

The chain combines TRBV5-5 with TRBJ1-1, with a possible D match to TRBD1 (5 bases). This CDR3 comprises 16 residues. The V end lost 6 bases, the J end lost 1 base, and 19 bases lay between the germline ends. The germline V gene has CDR1 SGHKS and CDR2 YYEKEE (reference sequence). The CDR3 here is CASTLPPGTANTEAFF. The CDR3 nucleotides are TGTGCCAGCACCCTTCCCCCCGGGACGGCGAACACTGAAGCTTTCTTT.

This chain uses TRBV5-1 with TRBJ1-2; 7 nucleotides line up with TRBD1. Germline V gene data show CDR1 as SGHRS and CDR2 as YFSETQ. J was trimmed by 4 bases and V by 3 bases; bases with no gene match: 6. CDR3 length: 14 amino acids. CDR3 sequence reads: CASSYTGERYGYTF. The CDR3 DNA reads TGCGCCAGCAGCTATACAGGGGAGCGCTATGGCTACACCTTC.

The chain employs TRBV4-3 and TRBJ1-4; 11 bases agree with TRBD1. Germline CDR1 is LGHNA and CDR2 is YSLEER. Trimming cost V 4 bases and J 0 bases; bases outside gene matches: 4. The CDR3 runs to 17 residues. Here the CDR3 reads CASSRGQGVATNEKLFF. The CDR3 coding sequence is TGCGCCAGCAGCCGGGGACAGGGGGTAGCAACTAATGAAAAACTGTTTTTT.

The chain combines TRBV6-5 with TRBJ2-7, with 7 bases matching TRBD2. This CDR3 spans 15 amino acids. J lost 1 base, V lost 6 bases, and 9 bases had no gene match. Germline V lookup: CDR1 MNHEY, CDR2 SVGAGI. CDR3 nucleotides: TGTGCCAGCAGACGTATAGCGGGTAGATCCTACGAGCAGTACTTC. Protein product: CASRRIAGRSYEQYF.

This clone was recorded only once. The CDR3 sequence: CASSPGGTGGIDEQFF. CDR3 nucleotides: TGTGCCAGCAGTCCCGGCGGGACAGGGGGTATCGATGAGCAGTTCTTC. This chain links TRBV9 with TRBJ2-1; 11 positions agree with TRBD1. CDR1 is SGDLS, CDR2 YYNGEE, per germline. The CDR3 is 16 residues long. Trimming at V came to 5 bases and at J to 8 bases, leaving 12 bases not matched to a gene.

The chain has TRBV29-1 and TRBJ1-1, with D uncertain. CDR3 length: 12 amino acids. CDR1 and CDR2 from the germline V gene are SQVTM and ANQGSEA. Trimming shortened V by 4 bases and J by 4 bases, and 10 bases separated the two germline ends. As DNA, the CDR3 is TGCAGCGTTGGGTCGGGAGGCACTGAAGCTTTCTTT. It yields the protein CSVGSGGTEAFF.

V and J are TRBV7-2 and TRBJ1-1; D might be TRBD1 (6 bases). CDR3 length: 15 amino acids. V was trimmed by 4 bases and J by 4 bases, leaving 16 bases between them. Germline loops: CDR1 SGHTA, CDR2 FQGNSA. CDR3 residues: CASSYDRLVGTEAFF. The CDR3, as DNA: TGTGCCAGCAGCTACGACAGGTTGGTTGGCACTGAAGCTTTCTTT.

This rearrangement joins TRBV5-1 to TRBJ1-4, with D possibly being TRBD1 (6 bases). There are 16 residues in the CDR3. Trimming shortened V by 3 bases and J by 3 bases, and 15 bases separated the two germline ends. Per the germline V gene, CDR1 is SGHRS and CDR2 is YFSETQ. CDR3 in DNA: TGCGCCAGCAGCTCGGGACAACCTCGGGCTAATGAAAAACTGTTTTTT. Protein product: CASSSGQPRANEKLFF.

The rearrangement links TRBV5-1 to TRBJ2-7; D perhaps matches TRBD1 (6 bases). Germline CDR1 reads SGHRS; CDR2 reads YFSETQ. The CDR3 length is 13 residues. The germline V and J ends were trimmed by 6 bases and 5 bases, with 15 bases remaining between them. Here the CDR3 reads CASTADSGDEQYF. CDR3 DNA sequence: TGCGCCAGCACCGCTGACTCAGGGGACGAGCAGTACTTC.

The chain couples TRBV7-9 to TRBJ2-7, with a tentative D call TRBD2 (6 bases). The V end lost 5 bases, the J end lost 12 bases, and 20 bases lay between the germline ends. The CDR3 contains 13 residues. Germline lookup yields CDR1 SEHNR and CDR2 FQNEAQ (reference sequence). The CDR3 region is CASSQAGVREAYF. The CDR3 DNA follows: TGTGCCAGCAGCCAAGCAGGCGTCAGGGAGGCGTACTTC.

The V call is TRBV19, the J call TRBJ2-6; D unresolved. Germline values: CDR1 LNHDA, CDR2 SQIVND (reference sequence). The CDR3 is 15 residues long. The V end was cut by 7 bases, the J end by 1 base, with 11 bases between. The CDR3 loop reads CASTPPGSGANVLTF. The CDR3 DNA reads TGTGCCAGTACCCCTCCCGGGTCTGGGGCCAACGTCCTGACTTTC.